This T cell receptor beta chain was captured in a study of cytomegalovirus exposure and HLA in healthy donors. Whole-study findings and limits: Among TCR beta chains, those listed as cytomegalovirus-associated numbered over 150. Later analysis indicated greater clonal expansion among HLA-associated TCR beta chains than among equally common other chains. With later analysis, a missense DCLRE1C variant became linked to TCR beta V- and J-gene trimming. Later analysis reportedly placed an Asian-associated ancestry cluster below the roughly 700-donor mean in N-insertions.

Germline CDR1 SGHRS, CDR2 YFSETQ. After removal of 2 bases from V and 7 bases from J, the junction contained 8 bases not matched to a gene. This CDR3 has 15 residues. On this clone: Its cognate antigen is unknown.

In the PCR, 60 Vbeta and 13 Jbeta primers were used. Clones were sequenced by immunoSEQ multiplex PCR, and TCRdb holds only the in-frame ones, with some missing. Here the sample spans about 160,000 clones, approximately 88% being singletons. The specimen was PBMCs. The receptor comes from a boy aged 2 to 10 in good health and CMV-seronegative. The chain couples TRBV5-1 to TRBJ1-2, with 10 bases matching TRBD1. The CDR3 sequence: CASSLNTGTGAGYTF. Written as DNA, the CDR3 is TGCGCCAGCAGCTTAAATACCGGGACAGGGGCTGGCTACACCTTC.